The clone carrying this T cell receptor (beta chain) has just one count. The target antigen is unknown. These data originate in a study of cytotoxic CD8 clonotypes in ibrutinib-treated CLL. Study-wide context: After median 68 months, around 14 stayed in remission, about 12 progressed; responses roughly 25 partial, 2 complete.

Findings of the study overall: Baseline levels of clonality went above those of age-matched healthy donors and moved with circulating CD8+ T-cell counts.

Investigators sought sequencing depths of between 1 in 200,000 and 1 in 1 million T cells. Sequencing was performed with immunoSEQ multiplex PCR; in TCRdb, only in-frame clones are kept and a portion is missing. Among about 140,000 clones listed, 75% to 95% were seen once. The clonotype was recovered from a human donor with chronic lymphocytic leukemia. Sequencing was performed on PBMCs, taken after 12 months of ibrutinib treatment.

DNA of the CDR3: TGTGCCAGCAGTTCTGGACACCTGTACTCTGGAAACACCATATATTTT. Translating it yields CASSSGHLYSGNTIYF. This sequence joins TRBV6-5 and TRBJ1-3; a possible D gene is TRBD1 (5 bases). The CDR3 runs to 16 residues. V was pared by 4 bases and J by 0 bases, with 13 bases between. Germline V gene sequence: CDR1 MNHEY, CDR2 SVGAGI.